This T cell receptor (beta chain) was recorded in a study of beta chain bispecific antibodies for T cell cancers. Across the study: Surviving healthy donor T cells from leukemia-line and bispecific antibody cocultures were TRBV-sequenced for family depletion. Jurkat cells expressed TRBV12-3; HPB-ALL cells expressed TRBV5-5. Findings and caveats of the study: The leukemia cells, rather than normal T cells, gave most of the targeted TRBV signal.

Unmatched junction bases numbered 13, after V lost 2 bases and J lost 9 bases. In germline, CDR1 is ENHRY, CDR2 SYGVKD. This CDR3 is built from 15 residues. Within the sample, this clonotype is medium-sized. The antigen is unknown. T cells were expanded from blood mononuclear cells for about three days with anti-CD3 OKT3 or CD3/CD28 beads. Culture medium contained IL-2 at approximately 100 IU/ml and IL-7 at approximately 5 ng/ml. TCRdb passed the 5' RACE reads through MiXCR, listing each CDR3 protein once. In the table there are 20,000 or so distinct CDR3 sequences, about 2.7% of which are singletons. The sample taken for sequencing was healthy donor T cells cultured with leukemia cells. The chain joins TRBV10-3 to TRBJ2-7, with 7 bases lining up with TRBD1. This receptor was identified in a human donor in good health. Some clones in this sample may be carry-over from other donors' samples. CDR3 sequence (DNA): TGTGCCATCAGTGAGGGGTCTCCAGGGGGTACGTCGCAGTACTTC. Amino acid sequence: CAISEGSPGGTSQYF.